The T cell receptor (beta chain) under discussion was sequenced for a study of CD8 T cells in Susac syndrome. Random-hexamer reverse transcription was applied to roughly 0.5 to 1 ug RNA. Via MiXCR, TCRdb re-called the immunoSEQ multiplex PCR reads, giving one row per CDR3 protein. The sample carries 69,000 or so distinct CDR3 sequences, about 94% recorded once. The TCR sequence derives from a human donor with multiple sclerosis. Sequencing was carried out using CD8+ T cells from PBMCs.

The CDR3 sequence: CASSVAGGNSPLHF. CDR3 nucleotides: TGTGCCAGCAGCGTAGCAGGGGGTAATTCACCCCTCCACTTT. V is TRBV9 and J is TRBJ1-6, with TRBD1 identical over 7 bases. This CDR3 has 14 amino acids. In germline, CDR1 is SGDLS, CDR2 YYNGEE. The J segment lost 6 bases and the V segment lost 0 bases, leaving 0 bases of the junction unmatched.